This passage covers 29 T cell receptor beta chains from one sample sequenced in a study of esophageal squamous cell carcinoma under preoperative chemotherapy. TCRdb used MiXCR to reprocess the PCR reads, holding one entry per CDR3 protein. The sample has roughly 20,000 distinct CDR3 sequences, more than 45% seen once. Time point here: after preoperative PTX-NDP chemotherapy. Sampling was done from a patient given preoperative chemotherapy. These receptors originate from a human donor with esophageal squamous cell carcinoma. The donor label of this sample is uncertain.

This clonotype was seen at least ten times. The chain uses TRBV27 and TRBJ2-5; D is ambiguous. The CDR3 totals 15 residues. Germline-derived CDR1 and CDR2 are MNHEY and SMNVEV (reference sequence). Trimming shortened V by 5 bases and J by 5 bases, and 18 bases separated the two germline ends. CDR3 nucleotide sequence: TGTGCCAGCAGTCCAATAAGCGCCGACGGGGAGACCCAGTACTTC. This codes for CASSPISADGETQYF.

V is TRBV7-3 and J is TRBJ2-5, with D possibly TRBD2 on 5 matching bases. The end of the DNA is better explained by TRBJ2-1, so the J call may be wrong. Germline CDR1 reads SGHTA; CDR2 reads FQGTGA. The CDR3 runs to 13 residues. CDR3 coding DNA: TGTGCCAGCAGCTCTGCCTCCGGGGTTGAGCAGTTCTTC. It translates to CASSSASGVEQFF.

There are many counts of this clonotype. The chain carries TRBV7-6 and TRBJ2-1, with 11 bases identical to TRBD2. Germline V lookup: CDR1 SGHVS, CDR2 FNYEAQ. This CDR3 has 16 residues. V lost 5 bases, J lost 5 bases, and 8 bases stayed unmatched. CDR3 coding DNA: TGTGCCAGCAGCAATCCGGGACTAGCGGAGGACAATGAGCAGTTCTTC. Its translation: CASSNPGLAEDNEQFF.

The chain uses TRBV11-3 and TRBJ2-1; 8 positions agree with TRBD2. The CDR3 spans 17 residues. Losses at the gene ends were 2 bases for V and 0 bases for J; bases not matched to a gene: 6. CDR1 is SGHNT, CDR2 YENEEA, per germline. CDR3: CASSLPPGGSSYNEQFF. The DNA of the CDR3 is TGTGCCAGCAGCTTACCCCCGGGGGGGAGCTCCTACAATGAGCAGTTCTTC.

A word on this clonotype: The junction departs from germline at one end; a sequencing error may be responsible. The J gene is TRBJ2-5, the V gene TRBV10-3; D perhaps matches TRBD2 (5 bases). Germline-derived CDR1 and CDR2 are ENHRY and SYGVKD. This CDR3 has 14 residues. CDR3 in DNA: TGTGCGGGGAGTGGAGGTAGTGACAAAGACACCCAGTACTTC. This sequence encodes CAGSGGSDKDTQYF.

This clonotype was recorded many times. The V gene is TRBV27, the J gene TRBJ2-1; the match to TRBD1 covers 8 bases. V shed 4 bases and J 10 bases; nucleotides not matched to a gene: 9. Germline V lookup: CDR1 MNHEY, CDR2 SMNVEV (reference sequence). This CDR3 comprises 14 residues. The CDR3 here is CASSWTGLSYEQFF. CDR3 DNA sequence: TGTGCCAGCAGTTGGACAGGGCTCTCCTACGAGCAGTTCTTC.

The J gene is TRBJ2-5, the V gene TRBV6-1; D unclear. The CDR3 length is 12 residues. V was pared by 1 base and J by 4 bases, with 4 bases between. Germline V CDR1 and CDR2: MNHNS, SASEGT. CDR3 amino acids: CASSEELETQYF. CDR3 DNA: TGTGCCAGCAGTGAAGAATTAGAGACCCAGTACTTC.

The chain's CDR3 is CAGSECIAQDIQYF. DNA of the CDR3: TGTGCGGGGAGCGAGTGCATTGCCCAAGACATCCAGTACTTC. The chain links TRBV10-3 to TRBJ2-5; tentatively, D is TRBD2 (5 bases). From germline, CDR1 is ENHRY and CDR2 SYGVKD. The CDR3 has 14 amino acids.

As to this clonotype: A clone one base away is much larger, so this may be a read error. For the CDR3, the DNA is TGTGCCAGCAGCTTATCCCGCGGGAGGAGAGGAAGACAAGAGACCCAGTTCTTC. This sequence encodes CASSLSRGRRGRQETQFF. J is TRBJ2-1 and V is TRBV7-2; TRBD2 matches at 8 bases. Germline CDR1 SGHTA, CDR2 FQGNSA. Germline trimming cut 2 bases from V and 13 bases from J; bases unmatched to any gene: 22. The CDR3 is 18 residues long.

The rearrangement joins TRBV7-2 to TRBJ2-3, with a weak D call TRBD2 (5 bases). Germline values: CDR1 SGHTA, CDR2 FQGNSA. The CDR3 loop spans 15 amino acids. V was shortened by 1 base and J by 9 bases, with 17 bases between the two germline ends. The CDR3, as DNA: TGTGCCAGCAGCTTAGGACATCCTAGCAAAAACACGCAGTATTTT. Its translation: CASSLGHPSKNTQYF.

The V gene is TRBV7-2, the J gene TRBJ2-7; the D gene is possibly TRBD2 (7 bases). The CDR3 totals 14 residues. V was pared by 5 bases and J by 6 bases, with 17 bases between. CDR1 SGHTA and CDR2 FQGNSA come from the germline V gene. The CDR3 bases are TGTGCCAGCAGCGCCGCGGGGGCGAGGGGCGAGCAGTACTTC. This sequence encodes CASSAAGARGEQYF. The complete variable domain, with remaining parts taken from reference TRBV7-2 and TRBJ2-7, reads GAGVSQSPSNKVTEKGKDVELRCDPISGHTALYWYRQSLGQGLEFLIYFQGNSAPDKSGLPSDRFSAERTGGSVSTLTIQRTQQEDSAVYLCASSAAGARGEQYFGPGTRLTVT.

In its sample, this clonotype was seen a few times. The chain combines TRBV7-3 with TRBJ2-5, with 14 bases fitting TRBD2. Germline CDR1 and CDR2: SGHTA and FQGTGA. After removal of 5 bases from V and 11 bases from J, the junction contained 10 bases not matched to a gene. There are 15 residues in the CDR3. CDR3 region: CASSPSGLAGAEQYF. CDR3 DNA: TGTGCCAGCAGCCCATCGGGACTAGCGGGAGCTGAGCAGTACTTC. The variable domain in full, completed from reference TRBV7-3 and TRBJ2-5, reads GAGVSQTPSNKVTEKGKYVELRCDPISGHTALYWYRQSLGQGPEFLIYFQGTGAADDSGLPNDRFFAVRPEGSVSTLKIQRTERGDSAVYLCASSPSGLAGAEQYFGPGTRLLVL.

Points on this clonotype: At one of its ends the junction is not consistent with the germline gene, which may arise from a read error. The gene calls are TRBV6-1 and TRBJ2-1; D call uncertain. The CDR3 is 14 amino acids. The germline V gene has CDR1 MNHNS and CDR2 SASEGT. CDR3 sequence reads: CASSELRTSNEQYF. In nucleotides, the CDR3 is TGTGCCAGCAGTGAGTTGCGGACCTCCAATGAGCAGTACTTT.

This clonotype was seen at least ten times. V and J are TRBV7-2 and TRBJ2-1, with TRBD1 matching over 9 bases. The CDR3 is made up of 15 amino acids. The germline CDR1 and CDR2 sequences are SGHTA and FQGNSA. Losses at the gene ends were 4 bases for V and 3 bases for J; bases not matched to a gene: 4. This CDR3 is CASSSDRGDYNEQFF. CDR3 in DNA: TGTGCCAGCAGCTCAGACAGGGGGGACTACAATGAGCAGTTCTTC.

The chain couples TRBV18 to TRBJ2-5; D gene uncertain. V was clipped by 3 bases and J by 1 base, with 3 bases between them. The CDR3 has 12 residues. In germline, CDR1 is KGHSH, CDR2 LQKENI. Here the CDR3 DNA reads TGTGCCAGCTCACCTGGCCAAGAGACCCAGTACTTC. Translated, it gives CASSPGQETQYF.

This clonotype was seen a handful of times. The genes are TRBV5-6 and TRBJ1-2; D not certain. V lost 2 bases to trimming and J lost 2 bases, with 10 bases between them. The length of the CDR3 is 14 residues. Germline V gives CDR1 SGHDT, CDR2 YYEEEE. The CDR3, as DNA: TGTGCCAGCAGCTTCGAAAGGGAGAACTATGGCTACACCTTC. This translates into CASSFERENYGYTF.

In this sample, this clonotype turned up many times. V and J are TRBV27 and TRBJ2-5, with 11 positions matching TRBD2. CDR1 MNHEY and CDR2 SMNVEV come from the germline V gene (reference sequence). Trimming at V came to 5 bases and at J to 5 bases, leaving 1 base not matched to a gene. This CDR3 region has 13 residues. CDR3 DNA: TGTGCCAGCAGTGTAGCGGGAGGGGAGACCCAGTACTTC. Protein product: CASSVAGGETQYF.

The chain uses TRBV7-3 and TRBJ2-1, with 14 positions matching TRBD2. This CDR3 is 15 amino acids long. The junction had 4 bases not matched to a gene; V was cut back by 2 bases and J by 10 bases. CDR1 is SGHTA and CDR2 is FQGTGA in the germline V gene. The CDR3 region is CASSLGTSGSSEQFF. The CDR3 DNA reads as TGTGCCAGCAGCTTAGGGACTAGCGGGAGTTCCGAGCAGTTCTTC.

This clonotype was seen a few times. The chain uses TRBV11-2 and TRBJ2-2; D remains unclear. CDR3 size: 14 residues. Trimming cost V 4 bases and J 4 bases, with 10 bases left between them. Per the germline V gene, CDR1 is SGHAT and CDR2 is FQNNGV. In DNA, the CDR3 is TGTGCCAGCAGCTATGGCAGACTCACCGGGGAGCTGTTTTTT. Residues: CASSYGRLTGELFF.

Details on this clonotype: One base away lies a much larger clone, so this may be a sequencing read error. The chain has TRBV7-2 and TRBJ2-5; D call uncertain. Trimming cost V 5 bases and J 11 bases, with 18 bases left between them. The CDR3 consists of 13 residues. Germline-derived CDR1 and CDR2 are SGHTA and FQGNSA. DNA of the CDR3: TGTGCCAGCAGCCCCCTCGCACCCGATGAGCAGTACTTC. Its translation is CASSPLAPDEQYF.

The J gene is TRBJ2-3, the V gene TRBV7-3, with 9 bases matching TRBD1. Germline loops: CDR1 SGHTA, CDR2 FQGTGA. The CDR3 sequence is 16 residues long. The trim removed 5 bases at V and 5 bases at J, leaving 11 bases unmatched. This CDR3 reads CASSLGTGSGQDTQYF. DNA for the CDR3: TGTGCCAGCAGCCTGGGGACAGGGAGTGGCCAAGATACGCAGTATTTT.

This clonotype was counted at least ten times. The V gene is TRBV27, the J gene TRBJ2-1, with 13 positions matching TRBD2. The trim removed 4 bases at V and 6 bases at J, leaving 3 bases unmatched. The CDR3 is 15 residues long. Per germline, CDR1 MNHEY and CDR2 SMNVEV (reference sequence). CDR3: CASSSGLAGRNEQFF. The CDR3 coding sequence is TGTGCCAGCAGTTCGGGACTAGCGGGACGCAATGAGCAGTTCTTC.

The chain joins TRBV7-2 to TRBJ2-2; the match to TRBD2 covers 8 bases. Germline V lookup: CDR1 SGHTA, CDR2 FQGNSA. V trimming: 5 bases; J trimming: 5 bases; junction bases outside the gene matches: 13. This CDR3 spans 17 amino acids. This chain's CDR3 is CASSPARGGGGTGELFF. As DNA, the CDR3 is TGTGCCAGCAGCCCCGCCCGGGGGGGCGGAGGTACCGGGGAGCTGTTTTTT.

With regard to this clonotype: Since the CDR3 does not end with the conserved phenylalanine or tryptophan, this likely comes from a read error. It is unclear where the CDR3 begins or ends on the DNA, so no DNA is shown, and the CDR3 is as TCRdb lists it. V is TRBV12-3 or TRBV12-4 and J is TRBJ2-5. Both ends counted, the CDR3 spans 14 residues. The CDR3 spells CASSAGRYQESQLS.

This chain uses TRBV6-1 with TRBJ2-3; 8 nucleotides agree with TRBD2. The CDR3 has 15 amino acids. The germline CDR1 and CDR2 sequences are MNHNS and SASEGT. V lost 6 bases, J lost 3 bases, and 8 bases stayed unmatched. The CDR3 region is CASSPRTSPTDTQYF. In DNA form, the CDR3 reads TGTGCCAGCAGCCCCCGGACTAGCCCTACAGATACGCAGTATTTT.

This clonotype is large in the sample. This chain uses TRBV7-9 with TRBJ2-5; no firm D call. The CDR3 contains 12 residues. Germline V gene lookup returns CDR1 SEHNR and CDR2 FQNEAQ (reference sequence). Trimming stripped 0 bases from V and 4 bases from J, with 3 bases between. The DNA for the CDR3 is TGTGCCAGCAGCTTAGCGTCAGAGACCCAGTACTTC. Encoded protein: CASSLASETQYF. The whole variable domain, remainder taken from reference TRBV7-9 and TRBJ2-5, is DTGVSQNPRHKITKRGQNVTFRCDPISEHNRLYWYRQTLGQGPEFLTYFQNEAQLEKSRLLSDRFSAERPKGSFSTLEIQRTEQGDSAMYLCASSLASETQYFGPGTRLLVL.

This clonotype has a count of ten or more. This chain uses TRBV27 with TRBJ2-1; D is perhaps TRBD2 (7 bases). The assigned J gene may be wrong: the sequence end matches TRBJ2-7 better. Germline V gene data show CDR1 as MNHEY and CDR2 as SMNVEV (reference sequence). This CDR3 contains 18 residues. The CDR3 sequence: CASSGGSGEGADSNEQYF. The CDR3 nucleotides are TGTGCCAGCAGTGGGGGCTCGGGGGAGGGAGCGGATAGCAACGAGCAGTACTTC.

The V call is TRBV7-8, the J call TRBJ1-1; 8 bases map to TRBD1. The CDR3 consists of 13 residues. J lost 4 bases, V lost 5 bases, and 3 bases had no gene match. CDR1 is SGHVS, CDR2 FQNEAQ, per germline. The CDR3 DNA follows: TGTGCCAGCAGCCAGGGGGCTAGCACTGAAGCTTTCTTT. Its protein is CASSQGASTEAFF.

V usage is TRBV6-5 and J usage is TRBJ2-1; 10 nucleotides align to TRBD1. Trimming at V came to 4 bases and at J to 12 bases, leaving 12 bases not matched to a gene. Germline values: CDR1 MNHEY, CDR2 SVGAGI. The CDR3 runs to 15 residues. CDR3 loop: CASSSPDRGIGRQFF. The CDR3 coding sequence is TGTGCCAGCAGTTCCCCGGACAGGGGGATAGGGAGGCAGTTCTTC.